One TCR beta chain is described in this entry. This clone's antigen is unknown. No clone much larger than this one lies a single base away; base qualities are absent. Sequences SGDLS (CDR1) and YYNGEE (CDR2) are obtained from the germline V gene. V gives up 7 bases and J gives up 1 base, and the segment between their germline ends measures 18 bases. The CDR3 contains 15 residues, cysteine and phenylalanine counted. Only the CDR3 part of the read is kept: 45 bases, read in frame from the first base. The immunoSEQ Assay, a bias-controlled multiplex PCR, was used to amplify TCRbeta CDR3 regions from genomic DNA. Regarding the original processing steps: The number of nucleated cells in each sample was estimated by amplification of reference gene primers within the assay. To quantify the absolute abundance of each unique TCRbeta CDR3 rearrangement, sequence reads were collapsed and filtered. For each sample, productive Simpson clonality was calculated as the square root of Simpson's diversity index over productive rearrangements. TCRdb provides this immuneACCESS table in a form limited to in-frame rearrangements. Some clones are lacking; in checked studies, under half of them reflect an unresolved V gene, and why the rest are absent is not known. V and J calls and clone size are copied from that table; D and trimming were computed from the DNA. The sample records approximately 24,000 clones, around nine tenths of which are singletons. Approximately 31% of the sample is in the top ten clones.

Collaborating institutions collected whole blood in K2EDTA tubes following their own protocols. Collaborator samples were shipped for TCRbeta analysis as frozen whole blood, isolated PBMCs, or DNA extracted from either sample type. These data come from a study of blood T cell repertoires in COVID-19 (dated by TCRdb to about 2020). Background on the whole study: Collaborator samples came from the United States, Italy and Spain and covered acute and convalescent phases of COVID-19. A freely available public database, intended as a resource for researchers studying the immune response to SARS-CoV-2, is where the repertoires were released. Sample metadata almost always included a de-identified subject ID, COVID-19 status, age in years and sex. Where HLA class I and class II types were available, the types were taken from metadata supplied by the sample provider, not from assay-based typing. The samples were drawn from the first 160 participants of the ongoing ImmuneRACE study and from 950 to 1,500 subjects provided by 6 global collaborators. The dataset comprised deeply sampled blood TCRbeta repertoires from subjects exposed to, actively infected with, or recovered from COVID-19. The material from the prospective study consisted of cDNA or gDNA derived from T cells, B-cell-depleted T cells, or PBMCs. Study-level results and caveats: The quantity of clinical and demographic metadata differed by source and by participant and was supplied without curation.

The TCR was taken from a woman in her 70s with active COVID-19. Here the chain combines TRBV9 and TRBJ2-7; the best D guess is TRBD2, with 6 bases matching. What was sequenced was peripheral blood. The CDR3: CASAAAGSTSYEQYF. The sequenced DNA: TGTGCCAGCGCAGCGGCGGGGAGTACTTCCTACGAGCAGTACTTC.